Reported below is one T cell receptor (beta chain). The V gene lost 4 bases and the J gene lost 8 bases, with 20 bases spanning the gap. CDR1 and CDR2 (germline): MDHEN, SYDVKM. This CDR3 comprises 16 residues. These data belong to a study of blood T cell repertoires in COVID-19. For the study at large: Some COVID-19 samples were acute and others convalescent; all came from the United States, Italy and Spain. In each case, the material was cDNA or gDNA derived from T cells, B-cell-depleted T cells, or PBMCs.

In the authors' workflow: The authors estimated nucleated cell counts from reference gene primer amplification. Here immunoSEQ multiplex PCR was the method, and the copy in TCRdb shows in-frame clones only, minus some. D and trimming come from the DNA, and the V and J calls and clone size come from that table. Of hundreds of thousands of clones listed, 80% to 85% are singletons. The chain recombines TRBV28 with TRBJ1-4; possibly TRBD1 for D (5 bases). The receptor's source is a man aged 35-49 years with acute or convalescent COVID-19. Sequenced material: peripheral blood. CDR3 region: CASSSAPDTTQEKLFF. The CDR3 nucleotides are TGTGCCAGCAGTTCCGCCCCGGACACAACACAAGAAAAACTGTTTTTT.